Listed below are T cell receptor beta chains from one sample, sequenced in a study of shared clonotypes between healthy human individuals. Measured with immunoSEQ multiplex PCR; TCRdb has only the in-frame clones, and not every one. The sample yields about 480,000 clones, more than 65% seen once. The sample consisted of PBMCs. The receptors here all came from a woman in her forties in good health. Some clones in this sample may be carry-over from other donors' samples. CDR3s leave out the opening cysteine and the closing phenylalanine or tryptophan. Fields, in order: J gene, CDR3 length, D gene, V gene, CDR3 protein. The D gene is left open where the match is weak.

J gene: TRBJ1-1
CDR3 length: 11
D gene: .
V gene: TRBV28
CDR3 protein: ASAPAGNTEAF

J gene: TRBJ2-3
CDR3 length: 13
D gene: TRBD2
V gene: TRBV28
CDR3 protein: ASTSKRETTDTQY

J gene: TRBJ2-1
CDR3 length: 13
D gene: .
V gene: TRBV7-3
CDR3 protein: ASSFSVSSYNEQF

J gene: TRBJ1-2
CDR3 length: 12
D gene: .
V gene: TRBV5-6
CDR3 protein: ASIAGAVGSGYT

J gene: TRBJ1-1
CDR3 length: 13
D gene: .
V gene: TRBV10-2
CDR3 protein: ASSDAPGADSEAF

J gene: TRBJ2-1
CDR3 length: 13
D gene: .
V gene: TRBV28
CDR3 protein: ASSPLGRDDNEQF

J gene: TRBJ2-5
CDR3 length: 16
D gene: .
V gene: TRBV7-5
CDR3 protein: VRSLGPCYTPLEETQY

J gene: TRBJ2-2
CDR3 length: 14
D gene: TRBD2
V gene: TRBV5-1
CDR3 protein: ASSLGTSGRIGELF

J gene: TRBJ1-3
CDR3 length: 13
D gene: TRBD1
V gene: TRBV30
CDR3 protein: AWSPGQLSGNTIY

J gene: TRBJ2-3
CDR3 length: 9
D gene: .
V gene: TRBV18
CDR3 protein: ASSPGEAQY

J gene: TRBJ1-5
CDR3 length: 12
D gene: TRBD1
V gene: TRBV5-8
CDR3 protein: ASSWGTGGYPQH

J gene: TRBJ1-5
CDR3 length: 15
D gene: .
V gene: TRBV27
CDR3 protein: ASSLYPVTEINQPQH

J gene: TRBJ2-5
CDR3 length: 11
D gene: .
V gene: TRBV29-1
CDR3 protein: SFPRHNQETQY

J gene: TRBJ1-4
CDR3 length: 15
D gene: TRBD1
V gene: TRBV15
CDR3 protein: ATSRDPAGGFDEKLF

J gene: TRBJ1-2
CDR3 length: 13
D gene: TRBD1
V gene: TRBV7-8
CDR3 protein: ASSLAGQGEYGYT

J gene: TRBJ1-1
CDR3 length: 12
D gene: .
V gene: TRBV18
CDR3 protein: ASSREWGGTEAF

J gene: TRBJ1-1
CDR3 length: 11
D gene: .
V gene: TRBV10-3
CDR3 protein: AISDAGDTEAF

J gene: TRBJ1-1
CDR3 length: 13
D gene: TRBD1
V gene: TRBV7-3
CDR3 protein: ASSLSPDRDSEAF

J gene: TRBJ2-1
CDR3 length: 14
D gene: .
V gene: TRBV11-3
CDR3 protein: ASSATGLALHNEQF

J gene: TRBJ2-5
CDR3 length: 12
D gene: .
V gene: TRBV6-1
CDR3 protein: ASTRGRNQETQY

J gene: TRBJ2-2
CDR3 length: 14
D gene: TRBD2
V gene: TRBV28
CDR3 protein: ASMDGTSGRTGELF

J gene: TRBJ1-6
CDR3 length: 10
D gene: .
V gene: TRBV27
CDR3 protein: ASGRYNSPLH

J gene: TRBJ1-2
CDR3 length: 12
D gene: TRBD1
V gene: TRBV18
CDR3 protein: ASSPPTGNYGYT

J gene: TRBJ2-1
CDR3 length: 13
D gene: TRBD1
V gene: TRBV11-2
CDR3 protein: ASSARDRAYNEQF

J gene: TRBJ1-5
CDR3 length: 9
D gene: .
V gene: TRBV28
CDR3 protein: ASSLDRPQH

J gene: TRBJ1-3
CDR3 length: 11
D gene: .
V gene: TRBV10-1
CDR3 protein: ASSENPGNTIY

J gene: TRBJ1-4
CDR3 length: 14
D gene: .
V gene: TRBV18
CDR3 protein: ASSARAPTTNEKLF

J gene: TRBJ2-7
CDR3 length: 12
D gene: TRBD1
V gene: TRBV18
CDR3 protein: ASSPRQGTYEQY

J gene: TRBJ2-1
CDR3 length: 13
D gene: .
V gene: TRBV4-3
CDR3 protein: ASSQGKGAHNEQF

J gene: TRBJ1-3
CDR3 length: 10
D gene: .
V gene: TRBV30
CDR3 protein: AWSVPPLTIY

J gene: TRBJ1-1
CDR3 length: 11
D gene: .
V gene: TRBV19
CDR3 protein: ASSIEGGTEAF

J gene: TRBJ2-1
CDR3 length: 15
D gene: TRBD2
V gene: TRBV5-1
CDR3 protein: ASSPMTSGRPYNEQF

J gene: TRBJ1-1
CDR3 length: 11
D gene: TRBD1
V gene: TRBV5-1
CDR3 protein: ASREQGATEAF

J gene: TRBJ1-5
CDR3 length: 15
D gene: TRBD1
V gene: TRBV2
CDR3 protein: ASSEYRTGASNQPQH

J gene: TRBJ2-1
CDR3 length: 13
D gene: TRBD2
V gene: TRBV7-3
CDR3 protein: ASSLGGSPYNEQF

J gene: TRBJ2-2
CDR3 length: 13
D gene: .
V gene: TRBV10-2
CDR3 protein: ASSLAPLMVGELF

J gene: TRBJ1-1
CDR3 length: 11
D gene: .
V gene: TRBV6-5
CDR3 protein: ASRGLPNTEAF

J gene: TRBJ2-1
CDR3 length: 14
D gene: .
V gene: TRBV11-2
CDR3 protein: ASSLNGGLRVNEQF

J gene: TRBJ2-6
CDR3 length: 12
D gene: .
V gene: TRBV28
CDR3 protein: ASVSGSGANVLT

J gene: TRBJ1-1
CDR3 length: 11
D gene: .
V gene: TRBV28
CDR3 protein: ASRKAGNTEAF

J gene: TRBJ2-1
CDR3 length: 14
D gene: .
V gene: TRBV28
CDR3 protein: ASSLTAKSSYNEQF

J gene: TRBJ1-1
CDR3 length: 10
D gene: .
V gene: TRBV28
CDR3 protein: ASSGPLLGAF

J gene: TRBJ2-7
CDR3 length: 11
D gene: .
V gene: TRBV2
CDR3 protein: ASSRGRSYEQY

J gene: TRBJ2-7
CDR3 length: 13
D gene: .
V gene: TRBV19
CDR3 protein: ASSIIVGRIYEQY

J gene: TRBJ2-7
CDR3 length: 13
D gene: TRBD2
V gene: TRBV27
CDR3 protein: ASRNSGRRRHEQY

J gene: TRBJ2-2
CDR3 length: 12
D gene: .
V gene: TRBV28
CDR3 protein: ASSLSPVTGELF

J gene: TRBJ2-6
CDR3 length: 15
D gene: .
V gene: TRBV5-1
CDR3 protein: ASSLDPFIAGANVLT

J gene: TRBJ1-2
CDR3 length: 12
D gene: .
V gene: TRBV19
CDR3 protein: ATHPTPGGYGYT